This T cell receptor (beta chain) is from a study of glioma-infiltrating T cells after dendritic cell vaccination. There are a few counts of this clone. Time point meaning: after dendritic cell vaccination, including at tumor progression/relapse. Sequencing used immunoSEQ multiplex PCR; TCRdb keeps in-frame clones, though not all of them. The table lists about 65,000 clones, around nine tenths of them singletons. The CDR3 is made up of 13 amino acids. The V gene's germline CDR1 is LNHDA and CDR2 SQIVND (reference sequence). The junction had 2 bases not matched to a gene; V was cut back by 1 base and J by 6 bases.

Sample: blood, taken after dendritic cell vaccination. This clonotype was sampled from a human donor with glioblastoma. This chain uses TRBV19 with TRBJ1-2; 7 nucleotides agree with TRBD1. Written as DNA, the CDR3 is TGTGCCAGTAGTATAGTGCAGGGGGATGGCTACACCTTC. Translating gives CASSIVQGDGYTF.